The entry below gives a single TCR beta chain sequence along with its context. In this sample, this clonotype turned up many times. The target of this receptor is not known. Per-nucleotide qualities are absent, and no much larger clonotype sits a single base away. The sample originates from a study of identical twins (TCRdb year 2016). At the level of the whole study: The study deep-sequenced TCR alpha and beta repertoires from monozygotic twins, unrelated adults of various ages and cord blood to test whether fetal clonotypes persist. To rule out contamination, the twin experiments were replicated at different times with different library preparation protocols. What the research found in general, with its limitations: Invariant T cells such as MAIT and iNKT could partly confound zero-insertion analyses, although diverse VJ usage argued against such confounding for most clonotypes. Compared with coincidental sharing between unrelated individuals, out-of-frame TCR alpha sequences shared between twins showed an excess of sequences with low generation probability. Because the same donors could not be followed over many years, the conclusions relied on cross-sectional statistical analysis. In monozygotic twins, recombination models systematically underestimated out-of-frame TCR alpha sharing, but the models matched the sharing seen between unrelated individuals. A weaker excess of twin sharing was found in beta out-of-frame sequences because the signal-to-noise ratio was lowered by fewer shared sequences. Fewer insertions were carried by abundant cord blood beta clonotypes; a weaker similar trend was observed in young adult naive repertoires, while no such trend was observed in memory repertoires.

The germline V gene sets CDR1 to LGHNA and CDR2 to YNFKEQ. The V end loses 1 base and the J end loses 0 bases, and a stretch of 8 bases separates them. Spanning cysteine to phenylalanine, the CDR3 consists of 15 amino acids. This entry keeps only the CDR3 DNA: 45 bases, framed from base 1. Every donor was a healthy Caucasian. Miltenyi CD45RO+ enrichment and human naive T-cell isolation kits were used to isolate memory (CD45RO+) and naive T cells from PBMC. The library was produced with 5' RACE. TCRdb names Illumina HiSeq 2000 as the instrument used. Template switching added a universal primer binding site, and the final cDNA carried a unique molecular identifier that allowed TCR cDNA molecules to be counted accurately. Specific primers in the conserved constant-segment region were used to synthesize first-strand cDNA for TCR alpha and beta chains. To control for contamination, every cDNA library was double barcoded, receiving both a SMART-Mk sample barcode and Illumina barcodes. Two successive PCR steps introduced TruSeq adapter sequences along with Illumina sample barcodes. The TCR alpha and beta cDNA libraries were sequenced on the Illumina HiSeq platform using custom primers. The authors processed their data as follows. MiGEC was used to process raw reads and extract unique molecular identifiers, and MiXCR was used to find CDR3 positions. For each individual, recombination models were inferred using an EM algorithm with the repgenHMM and IGoR tools. The tcR package in R was used for shared clonotype analysis, with sharing normalized by the product of cloneset sizes. To study raw recombination free of thymic and clonal selection effects, out-of-frame nonproductive sequences were analyzed. Clones were called with MiXCR by TCRdb after fastp trimmed the public reads at Q25, and only in-frame beta chains were retained. Each record represents a unique CDR3 protein, reported with the most common genes and DNA among its rows. Here the V and J calls rest on TCRdb's processing, not on the authors' analysis. The sample includes around 240,000 distinct CDR3 sequences, with about 10% observed a single time. Of the sample, about a tenth is held by the ten largest clones.

What was sequenced was memory T cells sorted from blood. Per the publication, the cell subset or site label means: CD45RO+ enriched T cells. The chain is made from TRBV4-2 and TRBJ2-3; the D element might be TRBD1 or TRBD2, as each aligns at 6 bases. This sequence was found in a man in his forties or fifties in good health. The nucleotide sequence is TGTGCCAGCAGCCAAGCGGGGGCTAGCACAGATACGCAGTATTTT. It is translated as CASSQAGASTDTQYF.